Listed below are T cell receptor beta chains from one sample, sequenced in a study of T cell clonotyping in hematopoietic cell transplantation. Sequenced by immunoSEQ multiplex PCR; TCRdb stores in-frame clones only, minus some. The sample includes approximately 80,000 clones, almost 97% of them seen just once. Sequenced here: peripheral blood mononuclear cells, sampled before stem cell transplant. The receptors here all came from a woman aged 45-65 years with acute myeloid leukemia. Some clones in this sample may be carry-over from other donors' samples. The CDR3 runs from the conserved cysteine through the conserved F or W. D genes are given only for firm matches. Clone size appears in some rows only: once, few, many, or a class for an expanded clone.

V gene	D gene	clone size	J gene	CDR3 DNA	CDR3 protein
TRBV12-5	.	.	TRBJ2-5	TGTGCTAGTGGTTTGGTACTGGCAGAGACCCAGTACTTC	CASGLVLAETQYF
TRBV5-4	.	once	TRBJ2-5	TGTGCCAGCAGCTTGTTTAACTCCCAAGAGACCCAGTACTTC	CASSLFNSQETQYF
TRBV7-2	TRBD2	.	TRBJ2-1	TGTGCCAGCAGCCCCCGACTAGCGGGGCGGTACAATGAGCAGTTCTTC	CASSPRLAGRYNEQFF
TRBV6-5	TRBD1	.	TRBJ1-4	TGTGCCAGCAGTTCGACAGGGGGCACTAATGAAAAACTGTTTTTT	CASSSTGGTNEKLFF
TRBV28	.	.	TRBJ1-3	TGTGCCAGCAGTAAATACAGCGCCTCTGGAAACACCATATATTTT	CASSKYSASGNTIYF
TRBV6-5	.	.	TRBJ1-2	TGTGCCAGCAGTTCCCATCAAAGGGTGGTTAACTATGGCTACACCTTC	CASSSHQRVVNYGYTF
TRBV30	.	.	TRBJ1-4	TGTGCCTGGAGAGGAAAGGGTTCGGGCGGTAATGAAAAACTGTTTTTT	CAWRGKGSGGNEKLFF
TRBV9	TRBD1	.	TRBJ2-7	TGTGCCAGCAGCGTGGGACAGAGCTCCTACGAGCAGTACTTC	CASSVGQSSYEQYF
TRBV30	.	.	TRBJ1-5	TGTGCCTGGAGTGTAAATACGGGAGGCAATCAGCCCCAGCATTTT	CAWSVNTGGNQPQHF
TRBV29-1	.	.	TRBJ1-2	TGCAGCGTTGTGAGGGTGGAAGACTATGGCTACACCTTC	CSVVRVEDYGYTF
TRBV6-6	TRBD1	.	TRBJ1-5	TGTGCCAGCAGTTCGGCGGGGGACAGTCAGCCCCAGCATTTT	CASSSAGDSQPQHF
TRBV9	TRBD2	.	TRBJ2-5	TGTGCCAGCAGCGCTGGACTAGCGGGAGAAACCCAGTACTTC	CASSAGLAGETQYF
TRBV27	.	.	TRBJ1-1	TGTGCCAGCAGTAAAGTACAGGGTCAAGATAGGACTGAAGCTTTCTTT	CASSKVQGQDRTEAFF
TRBV9	.	.	TRBJ2-5	TGTGCCAGCAGCGATCAGACAGGTGGCGGGGAGACCCAGTACTTC	CASSDQTGGGETQYF
TRBV6-5	.	.	TRBJ2-3	TGTGCCAGCAGTTATACCAGGGCTGGCACAGATACGCAGTATTTT	CASSYTRAGTDTQYF
TRBV19	.	.	TRBJ1-1	TGTGCCAGTAGTATGCCCCAGGGTACTGAAGCTTTCTTT	CASSMPQGTEAFF
TRBV6-1	.	.	TRBJ2-5	TGTGCCAGCAGTGCCCCCCGGGGTCTGGGAGAGACCCAGTACTTC	CASSAPRGLGETQYF
TRBV29-1	.	.	TRBJ2-3	TGCAGCGGCCTGGCGGGGTCCACAGATACGCAGTATTTT	CSGLAGSTDTQYF
TRBV7-2	TRBD2	.	TRBJ2-5	TGTGCCAGCAGCTTAGTCGGGACTAGAAAAGAGACCCAGTACTTC	CASSLVGTRKETQYF
TRBV29-1	.	.	TRBJ1-2	TGCAGCGTTGAAGACCCGGGCCCCTATGGCTACACCTTC	CSVEDPGPYGYTF
TRBV7-2	.	.	TRBJ1-2	TGTGCCAGCAGCTTAACGGAGGAGATCGGCTACACCTTC	CASSLTEEIGYTF
TRBV30	TRBD2	.	TRBJ2-7	TGTGCCTGGAGCCCGGGACTAGCGGCTAACTACGAGCAGTACTTC	CAWSPGLAANYEQYF
TRBV7-8	TRBD2	.	TRBJ2-7	TGTGCCAGCAGCTTAACTCTGCAATCTAGCGGGAGGTCCTACGAGCAGTACTTC	CASSLTLQSSGRSYEQYF
TRBV23-1	TRBD2	.	TRBJ2-3	TGCGCCAGCAACCTTCGGTTCCCCCCGCTAGCGGGAGCAGATACGCAGTATTTT	CASNLRFPPLAGADTQYF
TRBV7-9	.	.	TRBJ2-1	TGTGCCAGCAGGCTTAGCCAGTACAATGAGCAGTTCTTC	CASRLSQYNEQFF
TRBV30	.	.	TRBJ2-7	TGTGCCTGGAGTGAGGCGTTCTCCTACGAGCAGTACTTC	CAWSEAFSYEQYF
TRBV5-6	TRBD2	.	TRBJ2-7	TGTGCCAGCAGCTTGGTCCGGACTAGTTACGAGCAGTACTTC	CASSLVRTSYEQYF
TRBV30	TRBD1	.	TRBJ1-4	TGTGCCTGGAGTAGGGGGACAGGGGATGAAAAACTGTTTTTT	CAWSRGTGDEKLFF
TRBV6-1	.	.	TRBJ1-1	TGTGCCACCTGGGATGGGCTGTTCGGACGGGCTTTCTTT	CATWDGLFGRAFF
TRBV30	TRBD2	.	TRBJ2-6	TGTGCCTGGAGTGTACGGGGGGGGACCTCCCTTTCTGGGGCCAACGTCCTGACTTTC	CAWSVRGGTSLSGANVLTF
TRBV5-1	.	.	TRBJ1-4	TGCGCCAGCAGGGTGGAAGGGGCAACTAATGAAAAACTGTTTTTT	CASRVEGATNEKLFF
TRBV5-1	.	.	TRBJ2-3	TGCGCCAGCAGCTTGTATGGGAACAGCAAGGATACGCAGTATTTT	CASSLYGNSKDTQYF
TRBV2	TRBD1	once	TRBJ1-2	TGTGCCAGCAACCACAGGGGGACTAACTATGGCTACACCTTC	CASNHRGTNYGYTF
TRBV28	.	.	TRBJ2-3	TGTGCCAGCAGTTCCTTTGGCCGCAAGACAGATACGCAGTATTTT	CASSSFGRKTDTQYF
TRBV11-2	TRBD1	.	TRBJ2-7	TGTGCCAGCAGCTCGATGACAGGGCGGAACTACGAGCAGTACTTC	CASSSMTGRNYEQYF
TRBV7-9	.	.	TRBJ2-7	TGTGCCAGCAGCGGTCTCGCAGTCGAGCAGTACTTC	CASSGLAVEQYF
TRBV2	.	.	TRBJ2-7	TGTGCCACCCCCAACGACAGGCGGGTCAGCGAGCAGTACTTC	CATPNDRRVSEQYF
TRBV7-2	TRBD1	.	TRBJ1-2	TGTGCCAGCAGCTTATTACAGGGGAATTCTGGCTACACCTTC	CASSLLQGNSGYTF
TRBV19	.	.	TRBJ2-5	TGTGCCAGTAGTAACCTAAACGGGGAGACCCAGTACTTC	CASSNLNGETQYF
TRBV11-2	.	once	TRBJ1-1	TGTGCCAGCAGCCACGGGGGGAACACTGAAGCTTTCTTT	CASSHGGNTEAFF
TRBV2	.	once	TRBJ2-7	TGTGCCAGCAGGGGTCCGGGACCACTACCCTACGAGCAGTACTTC	CASRGPGPLPYEQYF
TRBV30	.	.	TRBJ2-1	TGTGCCTGGAGTCGCGCAGGCCATGAGCAGTTCTTC	CAWSRAGHEQFF
TRBV13	.	.	TRBJ2-1	TGTGCCAGCAGCTTACTAAGCGGCCGATACAATGAGCAGTTCTTC	CASSLLSGRYNEQFF
TRBV5-6	.	.	TRBJ2-7	TGTGCCAGCAGCCCCGGGCCCCGTGGCGAGCAGTACTTC	CASSPGPRGEQYF
TRBV9	.	.	TRBJ1-6	TGTGCCAGCAGCGCCCGCCCAGGGACTAATTCACCCCTCCACTTT	CASSARPGTNSPLHF
TRBV30	.	.	TRBJ2-6	TGTGCCTGGAGTGAAAGGGCTGGGGCCAACGTCCTGACTTTC	CAWSERAGANVLTF
TRBV28	.	.	TRBJ2-7	TGTGCCAGCAGTGTGTACCGGGACACACAGTACTTC	CASSVYRDTQYF
TRBV7-2	TRBD2	.	TRBJ2-7	TGTGCCAGCAGCACATGGGCTAGCGGGAGTTTTTACGAGCAGTACTTC	CASSTWASGSFYEQYF
TRBV30	.	.	TRBJ2-3	TGTGCCTGGAGTATCGGAACAGATACGCAGTATTTT	CAWSIGTDTQYF
TRBV4-2	TRBD1	.	TRBJ1-4	TGTGCCAGCAGCCAGGACAGGGGTGTAGAAAAACTGTTTTTT	CASSQDRGVEKLFF